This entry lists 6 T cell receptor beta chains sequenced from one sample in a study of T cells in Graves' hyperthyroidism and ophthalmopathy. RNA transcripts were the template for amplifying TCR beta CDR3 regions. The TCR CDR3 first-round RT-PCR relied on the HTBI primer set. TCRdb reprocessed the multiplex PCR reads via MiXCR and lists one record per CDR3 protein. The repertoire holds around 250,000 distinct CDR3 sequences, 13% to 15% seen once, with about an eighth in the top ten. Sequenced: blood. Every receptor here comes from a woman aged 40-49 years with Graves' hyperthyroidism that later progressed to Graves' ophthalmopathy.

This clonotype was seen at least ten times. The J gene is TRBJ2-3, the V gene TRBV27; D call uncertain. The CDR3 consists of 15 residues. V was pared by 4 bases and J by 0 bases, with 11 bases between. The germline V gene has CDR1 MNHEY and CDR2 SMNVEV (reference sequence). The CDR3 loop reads CASSSVIWSTDTQYF. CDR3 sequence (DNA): TGTGCCAGCAGTTCAGTAATATGGAGCACAGATACGCAGTATTTT.

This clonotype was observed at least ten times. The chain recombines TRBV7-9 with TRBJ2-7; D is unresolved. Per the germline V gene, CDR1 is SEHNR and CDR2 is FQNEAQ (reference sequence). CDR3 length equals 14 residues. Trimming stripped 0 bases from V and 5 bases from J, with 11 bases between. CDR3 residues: CASSLAHWLDEQYF. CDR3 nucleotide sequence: TGTGCCAGCAGCTTAGCGCACTGGTTGGACGAGCAGTACTTC. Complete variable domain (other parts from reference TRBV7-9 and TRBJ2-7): DTGVSQNPRHKITKRGQNVTFRCDPISEHNRLYWYRQTLGQGPEFLTYFQNEAQLEKSRLLSDRFSAERPKGSFSTLEIQRTEQGDSAMYLCASSLAHWLDEQYFGPGTRLTVT.

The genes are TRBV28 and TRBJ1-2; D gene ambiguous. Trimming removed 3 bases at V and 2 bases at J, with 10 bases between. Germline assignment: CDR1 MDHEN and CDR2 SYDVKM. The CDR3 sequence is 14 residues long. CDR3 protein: CASSFQAGNYGYTF. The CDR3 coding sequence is TGTGCCAGCAGTTTTCAGGCGGGGAACTATGGCTACACCTTC.

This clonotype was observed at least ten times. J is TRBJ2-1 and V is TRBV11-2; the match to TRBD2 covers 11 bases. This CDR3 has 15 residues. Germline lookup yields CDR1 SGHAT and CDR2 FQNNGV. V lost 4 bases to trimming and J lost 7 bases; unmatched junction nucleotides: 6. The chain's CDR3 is CASSSTSGRLNEQFF. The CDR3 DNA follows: TGTGCCAGCAGCTCCACTAGCGGGAGATTGAATGAGCAGTTCTTC.

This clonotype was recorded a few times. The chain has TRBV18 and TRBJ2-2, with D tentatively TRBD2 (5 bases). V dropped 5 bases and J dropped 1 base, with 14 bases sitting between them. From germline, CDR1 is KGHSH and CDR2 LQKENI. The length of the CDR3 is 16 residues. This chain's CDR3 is CASSEDSPGNTGELFF. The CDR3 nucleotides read TGTGCCAGCTCAGAGGACTCTCCCGGGAACACCGGGGAGCTGTTTTTT.

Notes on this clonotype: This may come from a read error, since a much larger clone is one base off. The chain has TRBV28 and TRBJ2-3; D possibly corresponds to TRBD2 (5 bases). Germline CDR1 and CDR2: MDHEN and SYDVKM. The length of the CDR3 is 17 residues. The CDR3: CTSSLLSRDYGSDTQYF. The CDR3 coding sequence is TGTACCAGCAGTTTATTGAGTCGCGACTACGGCTCAGATACGCAGTATTTT.